One sample yielded the 15 T cell receptor beta chains listed below, sequenced in a study of blood T cell repertoires in COVID-19 (dated by TCRdb to the early 2020s). The library was produced with the immunoSEQ multiplex PCR assay. The source is immuneACCESS, and TCRdb retained only in-frame sequences with V and J called. Part of the clones is not carried over; for the studies checked, unresolved V genes explain less than half of this, and the remainder is unexplained. The sample data list tens of thousands of clones, and 84% of these were observed just once. The ten top clones hold roughly 10% of the sample. Sequencing was performed on peripheral blood. These receptor sequences come from a man in his 60s with acute or convalescent COVID-19.

By its share, this clone is medium-sized. This sample also contains other DNA sequences that code for the same CDR3. V usage is TRBV12-3 or TRBV12-4 and J usage is TRBJ2-7; D is perhaps TRBD1 (5 bases). Trimming left V 4 bases short and J 6 bases short, with 7 bases between. The CDR3 is made up of 11 amino acids. In DNA form, the CDR3 reads TGTGCCAGCAGTTCAGGGATCGAGCAGTACTTC. Translating gives CASSSGIEQYF.

The CDR3 DNA reads as TGTGCCAGCAGACCAGACAGAAGCAATCAGCCCCAGCATTTT. Translating gives CASRPDRSNQPQHF. The chain employs TRBV2 and TRBJ1-5; the D gene is possibly TRBD1 (5 bases). From germline, CDR1 is SNHLY and CDR2 FYNNEI. This CDR3 region has 14 residues. Deletions cut 6 bases from V and 1 base from J, with 10 bases between.

The chain combines TRBV2 with TRBJ2-1, with 10 positions matching TRBD2. From germline, CDR1 is SNHLY and CDR2 FYNNEI. J gave up 0 bases and V 4 bases, and 3 bases lay outside the gene matches. The CDR3 runs 16 residues. This chain's CDR3 is CASSGLAGGSYNEQFF. In nucleotides, the CDR3 is TGTGCCAGCAGTGGGTTAGCGGGGGGCTCCTACAATGAGCAGTTCTTC. The full variable domain, rest sourced from reference TRBV2 and TRBJ2-1, is EPEVTQTPSHQVTQMGQEVILRCVPISNHLYFYWYRQILGQKVEFLVSFYNNEISEKSEIFDDQFSVERPDGSNFTLKIRSTKLEDSAMYFCASSGLAGGSYNEQFFGPGTRLTVL.

The J gene is TRBJ2-2, the V gene TRBV7-6; unclear D gene. The CDR3 covers 11 residues. With 5 bases removed from V and 5 bases from J, the gap between germline ends came to 3 bases. Germline CDR1 SGHVS, CDR2 FNYEAQ. The CDR3 loop reads CASSLTGELFF. Written as DNA, the CDR3 is TGTGCCAGCAGCCTAACCGGGGAGCTGTTTTTT.

This clone was recorded a few times. V usage is TRBV7-2 and J usage is TRBJ1-5; a possible D gene is TRBD1 (5 bases). The CDR3 runs 15 residues. Germline V CDR1 and CDR2: SGHTA, FQGNSA. Trimming took off 5 bases at V and 3 bases at J, with 14 bases between the two ends. For the CDR3, the DNA is TGTGCCAGCAGCCCGGGTCGGGGGTCCAATCAGCCCCAGCATTTT. Translated, it gives CASSPGRGSNQPQHF.

In this sample, this clone turned up a few times. Here the CDR3 DNA reads TGTGCCAGTAGTACCAGGGGGGAACATCAGCCCCAGCATTTT. As protein: CASSTRGEHQPQHF. This sequence joins TRBV19 and TRBJ1-5; 7 nucleotides match TRBD1. The length of the CDR3 is 14 residues. Germline V lookup: CDR1 LNHDA, CDR2 SQIVND (reference sequence). J was trimmed by 5 bases and V by 4 bases; bases with no gene match: 5.

The rearrangement joins TRBV6-1 to TRBJ2-1; D is possibly TRBD2 (5 bases). The CDR3 has 15 amino acids. V lost 1 base to trimming and J lost 2 bases, with 9 bases between them. The germline V gene encodes CDR1 MNHNS and CDR2 SASEGT. In nucleotides, the CDR3 is TGTGCCAGCAGTGAAGGTACGGGAACCTACAATGAGCAGTTCTTC. Its protein is CASSEGTGTYNEQFF.

The V call is TRBV12-3 or TRBV12-4, the J call TRBJ1-5, with D possibly being TRBD1 (6 bases). Trimming removed 5 bases from V and 5 bases from J, with 10 bases in between. The CDR3 totals 13 residues. CDR3 protein: CASSQQGYQPQHF. CDR3 bases: TGTGCCAGCAGTCAGCAGGGGTATCAGCCCCAGCATTTT.

A few counts support this clone. The V call is TRBV18, the J call TRBJ1-2; D remains ambiguous. Trimming pared 0 bases from V and 2 bases from J, leaving 10 bases between. CDR1 and CDR2 (germline): KGHSH, LQKENI. The CDR3 contains 15 residues. CDR3 in DNA: TGTGCCAGCTCACCACCAGAAACGCGGAACTATGGCTACACCTTC. The encoded protein is CASSPPETRNYGYTF.

The chain recombines TRBV5-6 with TRBJ1-1, with D maybe TRBD1 (6 bases). Deletions cut 1 base from V and 0 bases from J, with 10 bases between. Germline assignment: CDR1 SGHDT and CDR2 YYEEEE. The CDR3 is made up of 15 amino acids. The CDR3 is CASSLWGGLNTEAFF. In DNA form, the CDR3 reads TGTGCCAGCAGCTTGTGGGGGGGCTTGAACACTGAAGCTTTCTTT.

The V and J genes are TRBV10-3 and TRBJ1-1, with D possibly TRBD1 on 5 matching bases. CDR1 ENHRY and CDR2 SYGVKD come from the germline V gene. Deletions cut 7 bases from V and 1 base from J, with 13 bases between. The CDR3 contains 14 residues. The CDR3 reads CAINQRGSNTEAFF. CDR3 DNA sequence: TGTGCCATCAATCAAAGGGGATCGAACACTGAAGCTTTCTTT.

The chain links TRBV27 to TRBJ1-2, with 10 bases aligning to TRBD1. The CDR3 totals 14 residues. The V gene's germline CDR1 is MNHEY and CDR2 SMNVEV (reference sequence). J lost 6 bases, V lost 9 bases, and 10 bases had no gene match. In DNA form, the CDR3 reads TGTGCCAGTACGGCGGGGACAGGGGCAAATGGCTACACCTTC. The encoded protein is CASTAGTGANGYTF.

V gene TRBV5-1 combines with J gene TRBJ2-7, with 9 bases lining up with TRBD1. V was clipped by 7 bases and J by 7 bases; unmatched bases: 9. This CDR3 region has 13 residues. The germline V gene has CDR1 SGHRS and CDR2 YFSETQ. CDR3 region: CASLGQGSGEQYF. In DNA, the CDR3 is TGCGCCAGCTTAGGACAGGGGAGCGGGGAGCAGTACTTC.

The chain couples TRBV5-1 to TRBJ2-5, with D maybe TRBD2 (6 bases). This CDR3 contains 16 residues. V lost 0 bases to trimming and J lost 0 bases, with 12 bases between them. CDR1 and CDR2 from the germline V gene are SGHRS and YFSETQ. CDR3 coding DNA: TGCGCCAGCAGCTTGGGCCTAGCGAGTTACCAAGAGACCCAGTACTTC. Its protein product is CASSLGLASYQETQYF.

The chain joins TRBV11-1 to TRBJ2-1, with TRBD2 matching over 7 bases. Germline V CDR1 and CDR2: SGHAT, FQDESV (reference sequence). The CDR3 spans 16 residues. V shed 5 bases, J shed 8 bases, and the junction held 15 bases outside the gene matches. The CDR3 protein is CASSPRWAGGEDEQFF. The CDR3 DNA sequence: TGTGCCAGCAGCCCTAGATGGGCTGGGGGGGAAGATGAGCAGTTCTTC.